A selection of T cell receptor beta chains follows, all from one sample in a study of cytomegalovirus exposure and HLA in healthy donors. Some clones are missing from TCRdb's copy, which holds only in-frame ones; the method was immunoSEQ multiplex PCR. The profile covers 160,000 or so clones, with about 83% appearing a single time and 0.85% taken by the ten largest. Specimen: PBMCs. These receptors all stem from a woman aged 30 to 39 in good health and CMV-seronegative. Each CDR3 is given with its conserved first and last residue. The D gene is left open where the match is weak. The size of a clone is reported for some rows only, either as once, few or many, or as a class for expanded clones.

clone_size j_call v_call d_call cdr3_aa cdr3_nt
. TRBJ1-5 TRBV7-2 TRBD1 CASSLRQGAFGNQPQHF TGTGCCAGCAGCTTACGGCAGGGGGCTTTTGGCAATCAGCCCCAGCATTTT
. TRBJ2-1 TRBV29-1 TRBD2 CSVRLADSYNEQFF TGCAGCGTTAGACTAGCGGATTCCTACAATGAGCAGTTCTTC
once TRBJ2-3 TRBV5-1 . CASSLFDTQYF TGCGCCAGCAGCCTATTCGATACGCAGTATTTT
. TRBJ1-2 TRBV19 TRBD1 CASSHPGGQNYGYTF TGTGCCAGTAGCCACCCAGGGGGGCAGAACTATGGCTACACCTTC
once TRBJ2-5 TRBV28 TRBD2 CASRTGGEETQYF TGTGCCAGCAGGACTGGGGGGGAGGAGACCCAGTACTTC
. TRBJ2-7 TRBV5-1 . CASSLGPLTHEQYF TGCGCCAGCAGCCTTGGGCCGCTTACCCACGAGCAGTACTTC
. TRBJ2-3 TRBV14 TRBD2 CASSQGFTSGIFTDTQYF TGTGCCAGCAGCCAAGGGTTCACTAGCGGGATATTCACAGATACGCAGTATTTT
. TRBJ2-1 TRBV11-3 TRBD2 CASSYGTSDNNEQFF TGTGCCAGCAGCTACGGGACTAGCGACAACAATGAGCAGTTCTTC
. TRBJ2-2 TRBV19 . CASSISLTGKAGELFF TGTGCCAGTAGTATTTCTCTGACAGGCAAAGCCGGGGAGCTGTTTTTT
. TRBJ2-5 TRBV18 . CASPQGETQYF TGTGCCAGCCCGCAGGGAGAGACCCAGTACTTC
. TRBJ2-3 TRBV2 . CASSGGAGRTDTQYF TGTGCCAGCAGCGGTGGGGCGGGACGAACAGATACGCAGTATTTT
. TRBJ1-1 TRBV7-9 . CASSSVGSTEAFF TGTGCCAGCAGCTCGGTGGGGAGCACTGAAGCTTTCTTT
few TRBJ2-2 TRBV4-2 TRBD2 CASSLAAGVAGELFF TGTGCCAGCAGCCTTGCGGCGGGAGTGGCCGGGGAGCTGTTTTTT
. TRBJ1-6 TRBV4-1 . CASSQDHGTGSSYNSPLHF TGCGCCAGCAGCCAAGATCATGGCACAGGGAGCTCCTATAATTCACCCCTCCACTTT
. TRBJ2-1 TRBV7-6 . CASSLGSAGEQFF TGTGCCAGCAGCTTAGGTTCAGCAGGTGAGCAGTTCTTC
. TRBJ2-7 TRBV28 . CASSLAGFNEQYF TGTGCCAGCAGTTTGGCAGGTTTTAACGAGCAGTACTTC
. TRBJ2-7 TRBV9 TRBD1 CASSGGTGASYEQYF TGTGCCAGCAGCGGGGGGACAGGGGCTTCCTACGAGCAGTACTTC
. TRBJ1-1 TRBV2 TRBD1 CASRDRRENTEAFF TGTGCCAGCCGGGACAGGAGAGAGAACACTGAAGCTTTCTTT
. TRBJ2-2 TRBV6-5 TRBD2 CASGRTSGGIGELFF TGTGCCAGCGGGAGAACTAGCGGGGGAATCGGGGAGCTGTTTTTT
. TRBJ1-5 TRBV19 . CASRDQGRNQPQHF TGTGCCAGTAGAGACCAGGGTAGAAATCAGCCCCAGCATTTT
. TRBJ1-3 TRBV2 . CASSTRTAYTSGNTIYF TGTGCCAGCAGTACCCGGACAGCCTACACCTCTGGAAACACCATATATTTT
. TRBJ2-7 TRBV5-1 TRBD1 CASSGGTGFHEQYF TGCGCCAGCAGCGGCGGGACAGGGTTCCACGAGCAGTACTTC
. TRBJ2-7 TRBV5-1 . CASSRDISEQYF TGCGCCAGCAGCAGGGACATTTCCGAGCAGTACTTC
. TRBJ2-1 TRBV6-6 TRBD2 CASRSERGGRNEQFF TGTGCCAGCAGATCCGAGCGGGGGGGCCGGAATGAGCAGTTCTTC
few TRBJ1-1 TRBV5-1 TRBD1 CASSDRGGTEAFF TGCGCCAGCAGCGACAGGGGCGGCACTGAAGCTTTCTTT
. TRBJ2-7 TRBV30 . CACKSVYEQYF TGTGCCTGTAAGAGCGTCTACGAGCAGTACTTC
. TRBJ2-5 TRBV4-1 . CASSQAQGLRETQYF TGCGCCAGCAGCCAAGCGCAGGGTTTGCGAGAGACCCAGTACTTC
few TRBJ1-1 TRBV6-6 TRBD1 CASRGGTGSGDTEAFF TGTGCCAGCAGGGGAGGGACAGGGAGTGGAGACACTGAAGCTTTCTTT
. TRBJ1-1 TRBV28 . CASSLPFTGNTEAFF TGTGCCAGCAGTTTACCCTTCACAGGTAACACTGAAGCTTTCTTT
few TRBJ2-7 TRBV6-5 . CASSRTAAYEQYF TGTGCCAGCAGCCGGACAGCGGCCTACGAGCAGTACTTC
. TRBJ2-5 TRBV6-7 . CASSYSTTGKRWGTQYF TGTGCCAGCAGTTACTCCACCACAGGGAAGCGGTGGGGGACCCAGTACTTC
. TRBJ2-4 TRBV7-9 . CASSSGDLAKNIQYF TGTGCCAGCAGCTCGGGTGATCTTGCCAAAAACATTCAGTACTTC
. TRBJ1-4 TRBV30 . CAWGYGGQNEKLFF TGTGCCTGGGGTTACGGGGGGCAAAATGAAAAACTGTTTTTT
. TRBJ1-2 TRBV5-1 . CASSLGQVTFDYGYTF TGCGCCAGCAGCTTGGGACAGGTGACTTTCGACTATGGCTACACCTTC
. TRBJ2-1 TRBV6-5 TRBD2 CASSYRTSGRSNEQFF TGTGCCAGCAGTTACCGGACTAGCGGGAGATCGAATGAGCAGTTCTTC